The rows below give T cell receptor beta chains drawn from one sample of a study of T-cell reconstitution after alpha-beta-depleted transplantation in children. TCRdb fed the PCR reads into MiXCR, producing one record per CDR3 protein. Of 800,000 to 1,000,000 distinct CDR3 sequences listed, about 29% are singletons. Sequenced here: PBMCs, mostly from graft donor cells, sampled 360 days after TCRalphabeta/CD19-depleted stem cell transplant. The receptors come from a boy less than two years old who had a stem cell transplant for SCID, so the T cells may come from the graft donor. Both conserved end residues are part of each CDR3. Each record gives: CDR3 length, clone size, V gene, J gene, D gene, CDR3 DNA, CDR3 protein. The D gene is left open where the match is weak. Clone size, where shown, is once, few, many, or a class for clones that have expanded.

length: 12; size: many; V: TRBV28; J: TRBJ2-7; D: -; DNA: TGTGCCAGCAGCTTCCTCTCCTACGAGCAGTACTTC; CDR3: CASSFLSYEQYF
length: 15; size: -; V: TRBV5-1; J: TRBJ2-5; D: TRBD1; DNA: TGCGCCAGCAGCTGGACGGACAGGATCCAAGAGACCCAGTACTTC; CDR3: CASSWTDRIQETQYF
length: 13; size: -; V: TRBV5-1; J: TRBJ2-5; D: -; DNA: TGCGCCAGCAGTCCCAGCCCTAGAGAGACCCAGTACTTC; CDR3: CASSPSPRETQYF
length: 14; size: few; V: TRBV20-1; J: TRBJ2-7; D: -; DNA: TGCAGTGCTAGAATCCCGGGCCGCTCCTACGAGCAGTACTTC; CDR3: CSARIPGRSYEQYF
length: 16; size: few; V: TRBV7-2; J: TRBJ2-3; D: TRBD2; DNA: TGTGCCAGCAGCCAACTCGGGGGGGTAGGGGCAGATACGCAGTATTTT; CDR3: CASSQLGGVGADTQYF
length: 15; size: -; V: TRBV28; J: TRBJ1-4; D: TRBD1; DNA: TGTGCCAGCAGTTTCTTACAGGGGGCAGGAGAAAAACTGTTTTTT; CDR3: CASSFLQGAGEKLFF
length: 15; size: -; V: TRBV20-1; J: TRBJ2-1; D: -; DNA: TGCAGTGCTAGAGATAGGGGGGGGAGTTACAATGAGCAGTTCTTC; CDR3: CSARDRGGSYNEQFF
length: 18; size: -; V: TRBV4-3; J: TRBJ2-3; D: TRBD1; DNA: TGCGCCAGCAGCCAAGTCTACCGATATCAGGGGGCGACAGATACGCAGTATTTT; CDR3: CASSQVYRYQGATDTQYF
length: 15; size: -; V: TRBV6-1; J: TRBJ2-7; D: TRBD1; DNA: TGTGCCAGCAGTGACTGGGACAGGGGGACGGGCGAGCAGTACTTC; CDR3: CASSDWDRGTGEQYF
length: 13; size: -; V: TRBV29-1; J: TRBJ1-2; D: TRBD1; DNA: TGCAGCGTTGAAAAGGGGGCCGGCTATGGCTACACCTTC; CDR3: CSVEKGAGYGYTF
length: 14; size: -; V: TRBV9; J: TRBJ1-1; D: -; DNA: TGTGCCAGCAGCGTAGACGACCTGGGGACTGAAGCTTTCTTT; CDR3: CASSVDDLGTEAFF
length: 21; size: -; V: TRBV4-2; J: TRBJ2-1; D: TRBD2; DNA: TGTGCCAGCAGCCAATACACTAGCGGCTCAGGCGGGTTTGGAACCTACAATGAGCAGTTCTTC; CDR3: CASSQYTSGSGGFGTYNEQFF
length: 12; size: few; V: TRBV12-3/TRBV12-4; J: TRBJ2-4; D: -; DNA: TGTGCCAGCAGTTTGGGAAGAGACATTCAGTACTTC; CDR3: CASSLGRDIQYF